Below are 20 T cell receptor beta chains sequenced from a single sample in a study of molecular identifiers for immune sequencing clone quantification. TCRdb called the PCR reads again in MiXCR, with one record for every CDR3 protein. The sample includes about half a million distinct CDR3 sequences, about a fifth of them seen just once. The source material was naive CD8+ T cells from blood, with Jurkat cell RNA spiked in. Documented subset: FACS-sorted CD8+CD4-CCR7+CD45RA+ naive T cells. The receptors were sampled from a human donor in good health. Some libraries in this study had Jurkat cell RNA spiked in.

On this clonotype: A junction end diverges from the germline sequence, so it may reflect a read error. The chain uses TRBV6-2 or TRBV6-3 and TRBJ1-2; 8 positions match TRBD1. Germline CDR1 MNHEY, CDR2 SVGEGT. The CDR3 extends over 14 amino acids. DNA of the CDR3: TGTGCCAGCAGGTTGACAGGGGCTAACCATGGCTACACCTTC. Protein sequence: CASRLTGANHGYTF.

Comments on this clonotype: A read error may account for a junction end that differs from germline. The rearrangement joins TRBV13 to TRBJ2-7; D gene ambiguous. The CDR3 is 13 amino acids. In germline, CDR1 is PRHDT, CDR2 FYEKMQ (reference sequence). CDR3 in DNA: TGTGCCGGCAGTCCGGGTACGTACTACGAGCAGTACTTC. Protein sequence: CAGSPGTYYEQYF. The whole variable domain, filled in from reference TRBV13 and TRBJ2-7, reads AAGVIQSPRHLIKEKRETATLKCYPIPRHDTVYWYQQGPGQDPQFLISFYEKMQSDKGSIPDRFSAQQFSDYHSELNMSSLELGDSALYFCAGSPGTYYEQYFGPGTRLTVT.

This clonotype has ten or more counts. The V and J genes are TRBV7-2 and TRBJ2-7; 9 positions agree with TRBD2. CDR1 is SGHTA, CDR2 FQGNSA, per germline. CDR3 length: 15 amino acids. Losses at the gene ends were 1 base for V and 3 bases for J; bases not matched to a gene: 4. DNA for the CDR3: TGTGCCAGCAGCTTAGATCCTAGCGGGGTCTACGAGCAGTACTTC. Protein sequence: CASSLDPSGVYEQYF.

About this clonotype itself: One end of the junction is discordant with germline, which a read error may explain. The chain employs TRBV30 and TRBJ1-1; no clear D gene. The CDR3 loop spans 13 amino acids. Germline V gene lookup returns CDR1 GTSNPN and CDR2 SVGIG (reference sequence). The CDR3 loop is CTWEIWVNTEAFF. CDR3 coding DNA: TGTACCTGGGAAATCTGGGTGAACACTGAAGCTTTCTTT. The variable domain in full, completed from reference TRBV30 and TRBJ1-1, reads SQTIHQWPATLVQPVGSPLSLECTVEGTSNPNLYWYRQAAGRGLQLLFYSVGIGQISSEVPQNLSASRPQDRQFILSSKKLLLSDSGFYLCTWEIWVNTEAFFGQGTRLTVV.

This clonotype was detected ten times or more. The CDR3 DNA sequence: TGTGCCAGCAGTTTCAGTCTAGAGACCCAGTACTTC. Protein: CASSFSLETQYF. This sequence joins TRBV28 and TRBJ2-5; no clear D. CDR1 is MDHEN, CDR2 SYDVKM, per germline. The CDR3 runs to 12 residues. Trimming cost V 3 bases and J 4 bases, with 6 bases left between them. Drawing the rest from reference TRBV28 and TRBJ2-5, the complete variable domain is DVKVTQSSRYLVKRTGEKVFLECVQDMDHENMFWYRQDPGLGLRLIYFSYDVKMKEKGDIPEGYSVSREKKERFSLILESASTNQTSMYLCASSFSLETQYFGPGTRLLVL.

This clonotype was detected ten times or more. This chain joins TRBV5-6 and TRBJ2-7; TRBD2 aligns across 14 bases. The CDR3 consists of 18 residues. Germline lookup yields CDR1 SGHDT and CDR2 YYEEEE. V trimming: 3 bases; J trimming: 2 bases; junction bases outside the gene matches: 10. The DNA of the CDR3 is TGTGCCAGCAGCTCGCCGGGACTAGCGGGGGAAGAGGCCTACGAGCAGTACTTC. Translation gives CASSSPGLAGEEAYEQYF.

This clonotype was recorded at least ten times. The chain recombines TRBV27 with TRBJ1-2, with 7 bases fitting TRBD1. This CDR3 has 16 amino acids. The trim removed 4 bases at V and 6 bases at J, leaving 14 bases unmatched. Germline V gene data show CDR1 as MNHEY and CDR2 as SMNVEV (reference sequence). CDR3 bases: TGTGCCAGCAGTTGGGGACAGCTCTCAGATTGGCATGGCTACACCTTC. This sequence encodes CASSWGQLSDWHGYTF.

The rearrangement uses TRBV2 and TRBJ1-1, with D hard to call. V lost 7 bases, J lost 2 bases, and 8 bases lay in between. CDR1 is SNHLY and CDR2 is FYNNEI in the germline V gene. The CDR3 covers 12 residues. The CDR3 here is CASTWTNTEAFF. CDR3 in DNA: TGTGCCAGCACCTGGACCAACACTGAAGCTTTCTTT.

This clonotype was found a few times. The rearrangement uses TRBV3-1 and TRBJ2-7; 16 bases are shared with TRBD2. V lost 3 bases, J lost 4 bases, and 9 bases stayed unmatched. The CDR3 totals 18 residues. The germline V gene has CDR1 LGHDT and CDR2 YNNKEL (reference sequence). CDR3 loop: CASSHLAGLAGGPYEQYF. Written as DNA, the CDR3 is TGTGCCAGCAGCCATCTTGCGGGACTAGCGGGAGGGCCGTACGAGCAGTACTTC.

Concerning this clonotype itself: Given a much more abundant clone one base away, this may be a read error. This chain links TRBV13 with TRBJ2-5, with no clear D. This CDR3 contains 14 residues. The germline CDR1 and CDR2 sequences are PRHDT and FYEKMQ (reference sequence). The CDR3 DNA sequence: TGTGGCAGCAGCCCAATCGGAGCGTCAGAGACCCAGTACTTC. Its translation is CGSSPIGASETQYF.

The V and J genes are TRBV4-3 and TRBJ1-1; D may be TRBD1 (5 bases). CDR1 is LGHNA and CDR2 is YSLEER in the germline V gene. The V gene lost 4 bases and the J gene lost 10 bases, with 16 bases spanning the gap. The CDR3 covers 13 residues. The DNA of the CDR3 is TGCGCCAGCAGCCTTACGGGGGGTAGGGGAGCTTTCTTT. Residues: CASSLTGGRGAFF.

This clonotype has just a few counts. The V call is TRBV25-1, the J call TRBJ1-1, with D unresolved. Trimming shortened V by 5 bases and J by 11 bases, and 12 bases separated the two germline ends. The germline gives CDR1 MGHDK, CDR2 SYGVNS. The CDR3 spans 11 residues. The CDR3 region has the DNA TGTGCCAGCAGTAACGGGAGAGAGGCTTTCTTT. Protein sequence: CASSNGREAFF.

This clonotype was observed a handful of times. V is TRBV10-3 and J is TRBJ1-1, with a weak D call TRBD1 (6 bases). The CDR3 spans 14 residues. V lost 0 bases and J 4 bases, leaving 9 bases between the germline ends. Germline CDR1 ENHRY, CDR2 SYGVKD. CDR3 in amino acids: CAISESRGFTEAFF. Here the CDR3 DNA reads TGTGCCATCAGTGAGTCTAGGGGGTTCACTGAAGCTTTCTTT.

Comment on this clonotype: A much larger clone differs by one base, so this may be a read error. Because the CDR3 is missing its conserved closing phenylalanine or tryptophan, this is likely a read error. CDR3 residues: CASSPISWAEAFI. CDR3 bases: TGTGCCAGCAGCCCTATATCTTGGGCTGAAGCTTTCATT. V usage is TRBV7-9 and J usage is TRBJ1-1; D remains unclear. V was cut by 5 bases and J by 6 bases, with 13 bases left in between. Looked up from germline, CDR1 is SEHNR and CDR2 is FQNEAQ (reference sequence). The CDR3 is 13 residues long.

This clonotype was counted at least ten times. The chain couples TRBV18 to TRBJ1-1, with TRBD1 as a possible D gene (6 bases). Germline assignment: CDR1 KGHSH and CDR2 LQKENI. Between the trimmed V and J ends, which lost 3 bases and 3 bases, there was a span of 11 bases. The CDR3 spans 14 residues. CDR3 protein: CASSPKQGHTEAFF. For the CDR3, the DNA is TGTGCCAGCTCACCGAAGCAGGGGCACACTGAAGCTTTCTTT. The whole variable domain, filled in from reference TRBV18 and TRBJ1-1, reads NAGVMQNPRHLVRRRGQEARLRCSPMKGHSHVYWYRQLPEEGLKFMVYLQKENIIDESGMPKERFSAEFPKEGPSILRIQQVVRGDSAAYFCASSPKQGHTEAFFGQGTRLTVV.

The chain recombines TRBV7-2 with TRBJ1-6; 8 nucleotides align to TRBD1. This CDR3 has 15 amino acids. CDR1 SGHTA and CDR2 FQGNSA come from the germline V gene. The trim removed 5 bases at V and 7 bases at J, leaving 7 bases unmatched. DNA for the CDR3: TGTGCCAGCAGCCCCAGGGGGCTTTGGAATTCACCCCTCCACTTT. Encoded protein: CASSPRGLWNSPLHF.

Here the CDR3 DNA reads TGTGCCAGCAGTCCTGGACAGGGGTATCAAGAGACCCAGTACTTC. This encodes CASSPGQGYQETQYF. V usage is TRBV6-2 or TRBV6-3 and J usage is TRBJ2-5; 9 bases fit TRBD1. With V trimmed by 5 bases and J by 2 bases, 6 bases remained unmatched. From germline, CDR1 is MNHEY and CDR2 SVGEGT. The CDR3 contains 15 residues.

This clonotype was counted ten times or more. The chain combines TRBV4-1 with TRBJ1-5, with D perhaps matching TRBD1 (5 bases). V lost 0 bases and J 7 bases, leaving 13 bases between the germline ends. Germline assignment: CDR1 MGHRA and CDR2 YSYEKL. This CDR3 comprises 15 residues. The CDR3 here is CASSQDAGRNQPQHF. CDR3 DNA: TGCGCCAGCAGCCAAGACGCGGGGCGGAACCAGCCCCAGCATTTT.

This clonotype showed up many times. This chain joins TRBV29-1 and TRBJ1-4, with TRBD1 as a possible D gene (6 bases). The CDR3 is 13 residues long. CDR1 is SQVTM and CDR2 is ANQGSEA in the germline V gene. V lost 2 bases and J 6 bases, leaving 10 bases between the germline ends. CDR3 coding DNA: TGCAGCGTTGAACAACAGGGCTATGAAAAACTGTTTTTT. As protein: CSVEQQGYEKLFF.

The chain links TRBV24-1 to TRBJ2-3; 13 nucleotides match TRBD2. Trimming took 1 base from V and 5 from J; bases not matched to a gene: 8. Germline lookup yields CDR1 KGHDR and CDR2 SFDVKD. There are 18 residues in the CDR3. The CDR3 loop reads CATSDFGLAGVAGDTQYF. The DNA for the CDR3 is TGTGCCACCAGTGATTTCGGACTAGCGGGGGTCGCCGGAGATACGCAGTATTTT.